One and the same sample provided the 31 T cell receptor beta chains below, sequenced in a study of T cells in women clearing cervical HPV infection. Produced via immunoSEQ multiplex PCR; TCRdb's table is partial and in-frame only. The sample's table shows fewer than 40,000 clones. The sequenced material came from blood buffy coat. Receptor source: a woman between 18 and 69 years old with a cervical HPV16 infection that either progressed to CIN3+ or cleared (not recorded which).

About this clone: The CDR3 end is not reached by the read, which stops 3 residues before it; the germline J gene fills it in. The chain is built from TRBV5-1 and TRBJ1-1, with D possibly matching TRBD1 (5 bases). Trimming stripped 3 bases from V and 0 bases from J, with 6 bases between. CDR1 is SGHRS and CDR2 is YFSETQ in the germline V gene. There are 13 residues in the CDR3. Incomplete CDR3 DNA: TGCGCCAGCAGCTCGGACATGAACACTGAA. The encoded protein is CASSSDMNTE. The CDR3 as a whole reads CASSSDMNTEAFF.

About this clone: The observed sequence ends 3 residues before the CDR3 terminus, with the missing tail filled in from the germline J gene. This rearrangement joins TRBV4-2 to TRBJ1-1; 7 nucleotides align to TRBD1. Germline V gene data show CDR1 as LGHNA and CDR2 as YNFKEQ. V was pared by 1 base and J by 1 base, with 3 bases of the junction left unmatched. There are 15 residues in the CDR3. The sequenced CDR3 bases are TGTGCCAGCAGCCAAGTTTCAGGGGGGAACACTGAA. This translates into CASSQVSGGNTE. The whole CDR3 protein reads CASSQVSGGNTEAFF.

Comments on this clone: The CDR3 is cut off 3 residues early in the read; its end comes from the germline J gene. The chain has TRBV7-9 and TRBJ2-5; the match to TRBD2 covers 7 bases. The CDR3 has 15 amino acids. The germline V gene has CDR1 SEHNR and CDR2 FQNEAQ (reference sequence). The V and J ends lost 6 bases and 5 bases, in that order; junction bases with no gene match: 12. The chain's CDR3 is CASRGTGRLAETQYF. The part of the CDR3 DNA that was read is TGTGCCAGCAGAGGCACCGGGAGGCTAGCGGAGACC.

Remarks on this clone: Read data end 3 residues before the CDR3 end; the end is taken from the germline J gene. The chain is built from TRBV5-1 and TRBJ1-6, with D possibly matching TRBD1 (6 bases). The CDR3 is made up of 15 amino acids. V shed 0 bases and J shed 9 bases, with 13 bases lying between them. Looked up from germline, CDR1 is SGHRS and CDR2 is YFSETQ. CDR3 DNA (partial): TGCGCCAGCAGCTTGGACGGGGGGCAGCTTTCACCC. It codes for CASSLDGGQLSP. The full CDR3 is CASSLDGGQLSPLHF.

To note about this clone: The read terminates 3 residues ahead of where the CDR3 ends, so the germline J gene completes it. J is TRBJ1-1 and V is TRBV20-1; D not certain. CDR3 length equals 13 residues. The germline gives CDR1 DFQATT, CDR2 SNEGSKA (reference sequence). Trimming took 5 bases from V and 0 from J, leaving 10 bases between them. CDR3 in amino acids: CSAPLSVNTEAFF. The CDR3 bases that were read are TGCAGTGCTCCGTTATCAGTGAACACTGAA.

For this clone: The read gets to within 3 residues of the CDR3 end, and the germline J gene fills in the rest. The chain is built from TRBV6-4 and TRBJ2-2; D gene unclear. Deletions cut 5 bases from V and 0 bases from J, with 4 bases between. CDR1 and CDR2 (germline): MRHNA, SNTAGT. The CDR3 consists of 13 residues. The CDR3 DNA, read in part, is TGTGCCAGCAGTCCCGCGAACACCGGGGAG. Protein product: CASSPANTGE. The CDR3 reads in full as CASSPANTGELFF.

In regard to this clone: The junction differs from germline at one of its ends, possibly a read error. The CDR3 end lies 3 residues beyond the end of the read and is filled in from the germline J gene. This chain joins TRBV7-3 and TRBJ2-3, with 7 bases identical to TRBD2. This CDR3 region has 13 residues. CDR1 SGHTA and CDR2 FQGTGA come from the germline V gene. The CDR3 loop is CVSSFGEGDTQYF. The part of the CDR3 DNA that was read is TGTGTCAGCAGCTTCGGGGAGGGAGATACG.

Notes on this clone: The CDR3 end lies 3 residues beyond the end of the read and is filled in from the germline J gene. The rearrangement joins TRBV29-1 to TRBJ1-4; 10 nucleotides align to TRBD1. The germline gives CDR1 SQVTM, CDR2 ANQGSEA. V was clipped by 7 bases and J by 8 bases; unmatched bases: 13. This CDR3 is 15 amino acids long. CDR3 loop: CSAMKYGTGVEKLFF. CDR3 bases read: TGCAGCGCCATGAAGTATGGGACAGGGGTCGAAAAA. The whole variable domain, remainder taken from reference TRBV29-1 and TRBJ1-4, is SAVISQKPSRDICQRGTSLTIQCQVDSQVTMMFWYRQQPGQSLTLIATANQGSEATYESGFVIDKFPISRPNLTFSTLTVSNMSPEDSSIYLCSAMKYGTGVEKLFFGSGTQLSVL.

Comment on this clone: The read is 3 residues too short to cover the CDR3 end, so that end is filled in from the germline J gene. This chain uses TRBV10-3 with TRBJ1-2, with TRBD1 matching 10 bases. Germline CDR1 reads ENHRY; CDR2 reads SYGVKD. The CDR3 is 15 amino acids. The J segment lost 7 bases and the V segment lost 6 bases, leaving 11 bases of the junction unmatched. Here the CDR3 reads CAISGDRGQLGGYTF. The DNA read from the CDR3 is TGTGCCATCAGCGGTGACAGGGGGCAACTTGGTGGC.

Comments on this clone: The CDR3 end is not reached by the read, which stops 3 residues before it; the germline J gene fills it in. This chain connects TRBV7-9 to TRBJ2-7; D is undetermined. The V and J ends lost 6 bases and 3 bases respectively, with 6 bases between them. Germline CDR1 reads SEHNR; CDR2 reads FQNEAQ (reference sequence). This CDR3 has 11 residues. The sequenced part of the CDR3 DNA is TGTGCCAGCAGTCCCAACTACGAG. This sequence encodes CASSPNYE. The entire CDR3 protein is CASSPNYEQYF.

CDR3 sequence reads: CASSSTGGGGYEQYF. The DNA read from the CDR3 is TGCGCCAGCAGCTCGACAGGGGGAGGTGGCTACGAG. The V and J genes are TRBV5-1 and TRBJ2-7; 9 bases fit TRBD1. With the read ending 3 residues before the CDR3 end, the germline J gene is used to fill in that end. There are 15 residues in the CDR3. The ends lost 3 bases at V and 3 bases at J; junction bases unmatched: 7. CDR1 is SGHRS and CDR2 is YFSETQ in the germline V gene.

Regarding this clone: Read sequence stops 3 residues before the CDR3 end, and the germline J gene provides the missing end. The rearrangement uses TRBV5-6 and TRBJ2-7, with 7 bases aligning to TRBD2. The CDR3 spans 14 residues. CDR1 is SGHDT, CDR2 YYEEEE, per germline. Trimming at V came to 0 bases and at J to 6 bases, leaving 6 bases not matched to a gene. The sequenced part of the CDR3 DNA is TGTGCCAGCAGCTTGGGACGGGGGGTCGCCGAG. It translates to CASSLGRGVAE. Given in full, the CDR3 is CASSLGRGVAEQYF.

As regards this clone: From the germline J gene comes the end of the CDR3, since the read stops 3 residues before it. This chain connects TRBV28 to TRBJ2-5; 7 positions agree with TRBD2. The length of the CDR3 is 14 residues. V was pared by 6 bases and J by 7 bases, with 11 bases of the junction left unmatched. Germline V gene data show CDR1 as MDHEN and CDR2 as SYDVKM. Here the CDR3 reads CASSRGRDQWTQYF. Partial CDR3 DNA: TGTGCCAGCAGCCGGGGGAGGGACCAATGGACC.

Concerning this clone itself: The CDR3 is cut off 3 residues early in the read; its end comes from the germline J gene. The gene calls are TRBV5-1 and TRBJ2-3; the D call may be TRBD1 or TRBD2 (6 bases each). The CDR3 is 15 residues long. Germline values: CDR1 SGHRS, CDR2 YFSETQ. V lost 4 bases and J 4 bases, leaving 16 bases between the germline ends. CDR3 in amino acids: CASSLEGVGADTQYF. The sequenced CDR3 bases are TGCGCCAGCAGCCTGGAGGGGGTGGGGGCAGATACG.

Incomplete CDR3 DNA: TGTGCCAGCAGTGAATGGGGACAGGTTGAAGAGACC. Translating gives CASSEWGQVEET. From start to end, the CDR3 is CASSEWGQVEETQYF. The rearrangement uses TRBV6-1 and TRBJ2-5; 8 nucleotides match TRBD1. With the read ending 3 residues before the CDR3 end, the germline J gene is used to fill in that end. The CDR3 contains 15 residues. V shed 2 bases, J shed 3 bases, and the junction held 5 bases outside the gene matches. CDR1 and CDR2 from the germline V gene are MNHNS and SASEGT.

Of note for this clone: Sequencing ends 3 residues short of the CDR3 end; the germline J gene provides the rest. The V call is TRBV5-4, the J call TRBJ2-6; D is unresolved. V lost 9 bases to trimming and J lost 1 base, with 5 bases between them. Germline CDR1 SGHNT, CDR2 YYREEE (reference sequence). The CDR3 runs 12 residues. CDR3 DNA (partial): TGTGCCATTATGTCTGGGGCCAACGTC. Its translation: CAIMSGANV. The complete CDR3 protein is CAIMSGANVLTF.

Concerning this clone itself: The CDR3 goes on 3 residues after the read ends, and that part is filled in from the germline J gene. J is TRBJ1-2 and V is TRBV6-1; a possible D gene is TRBD1 (6 bases). This CDR3 spans 15 amino acids. The V and J ends lost 4 bases and 6 bases respectively, with 18 bases between them. The V gene's germline CDR1 is MNHNS and CDR2 SASEGT. The CDR3 bases that were read are TGTGCCAGCAGTGTTGGTAGATCAGGACAGAATGGC. The encoded protein is CASSVGRSGQNG. The whole CDR3 protein reads CASSVGRSGQNGYTF.

Worth noting for this clone: Sequencing ends 3 residues short of the CDR3 end; the germline J gene provides the rest. V gene TRBV20-1 combines with J gene TRBJ1-5, with D perhaps TRBD1 (5 bases). V lost 4 bases, J lost 0 bases, and 10 bases lay in between. Germline values: CDR1 DFQATT, CDR2 SNEGSKA (reference sequence). The CDR3 is 14 amino acids. Partial CDR3 DNA: TGCAGTGCTATTGCGGGGCATAGCAATCAGCCC. This encodes CSAIAGHSNQP. From start to end, the CDR3 is CSAIAGHSNQPQHF.

On this clone: The read is 3 residues too short to cover the CDR3 end, so that end is filled in from the germline J gene. The gene calls are TRBV27 and TRBJ2-7; 7 positions agree with TRBD1. V was pared by 5 bases and J by 3 bases, with 4 bases of the junction left unmatched. The V gene's germline CDR1 is MNHEY and CDR2 SMNVEV (reference sequence). This CDR3 spans 13 amino acids. The DNA read from the CDR3 is TGTGCCAGCAGTCTCGGGACAGACTACGAG. Its protein is CASSLGTDYE. The CDR3 in its entirety is CASSLGTDYEQYF.

For this clone: The read halts 3 residues ahead of the CDR3 end, with the missing end drawn from the germline J gene. The V gene is TRBV18, the J gene TRBJ1-1, with D perhaps matching TRBD1 (6 bases). In germline, CDR1 is KGHSH, CDR2 LQKENI. The CDR3 consists of 15 residues. V gave up 5 bases and J gave up 1 base, with 14 bases separating them. The covered CDR3 bases are TGTGCCAGCTCAAAGAATCAGGGACAGAACACTGAA. This sequence encodes CASSKNQGQNTE. The CDR3 in its entirety is CASSKNQGQNTEAFF.

Points on this clone: The read ends 3 residues early relative to the CDR3; the germline J gene fills the gap. The chain carries TRBV7-6 and TRBJ1-1; TRBD1 aligns across 8 bases. Per germline, CDR1 SGHVS and CDR2 FNYEAQ. The CDR3 length is 14 residues. V trimming: 2 bases; J trimming: 3 bases; junction bases outside the gene matches: 2. The part of the CDR3 DNA that was read is TGTGCCAGCAGCTTACAGGGGGCAGACACTGAA. This codes for CASSLQGADTE. The complete CDR3 reads CASSLQGADTEAFF.

The CDR3 DNA, read in part, is TGCGCCAGCAGCTTAGAGCCTAACACCGGGGAG. This codes for CASSLEPNTGE. The full CDR3 protein is CASSLEPNTGELFF. The chain is built from TRBV5-1 and TRBJ2-2; no firm D call. Coverage ceases 3 residues before the CDR3 finishes, and the germline J gene fills in the end. The V end lost 2 bases, the J end lost 2 bases, and 7 bases lay between the germline ends. CDR1 and CDR2 from the germline V gene are SGHRS and YFSETQ. The CDR3 is 14 amino acids.

Points on this clone: Read data end 3 residues before the CDR3 end; the end is taken from the germline J gene. The rearrangement joins TRBV10-3 to TRBJ2-2, with 11 bases fitting TRBD1. CDR3 length equals 16 residues. The ends lost 6 bases at V and 6 bases at J; junction bases unmatched: 9. Germline V gene lookup returns CDR1 ENHRY and CDR2 SYGVKD. CDR3 sequence: CAISDPGQGDAGELFF. The sequenced CDR3 bases are TGTGCCATCAGCGATCCGGGACAGGGGGACGCCGGGGAG.

Partial CDR3 DNA: TGCAGTGCTAGATCCCGGGTTCGCTCGGGGACCGGGGAG. This encodes CSARSRVRSGTGE. The full CDR3 is CSARSRVRSGTGELFF. The chain links TRBV20-1 to TRBJ2-2, with D tentatively TRBD2 (5 bases). The read gets to within 3 residues of the CDR3 end, and the germline J gene fills in the rest. CDR3 length equals 16 residues. Germline V gene data show CDR1 as DFQATT and CDR2 as SNEGSKA (reference sequence). The V and J ends lost 2 bases and 5 bases respectively, with 18 bases between them.

Regarding this clone: The read ends 3 residues early relative to the CDR3; the germline J gene fills the gap. V usage is TRBV19 and J usage is TRBJ1-1, with a possible D match to TRBD1 (6 bases). The CDR3 sequence is 14 residues long. The germline V gene encodes CDR1 LNHDA and CDR2 SQIVND (reference sequence). Trimming removed 5 bases at V and 4 bases at J, with 14 bases between. CDR3: CASSPSQGPTEAFF. The CDR3 DNA, read in part, is TGTGCCAGTAGTCCATCCCAGGGGCCCACTGAA.

On this clone itself: The CDR3 end lies 3 residues beyond the end of the read and is filled in from the germline J gene. The chain recombines TRBV28 with TRBJ2-1; 8 nucleotides match TRBD2. V trimming: 5 bases; J trimming: 4 bases; junction bases outside the gene matches: 7. The germline V gene has CDR1 MDHEN and CDR2 SYDVKM. There are 15 residues in the CDR3. The CDR3 is CASSLQRGWYNEQFF. The DNA read from the CDR3 is TGTGCCAGCAGTCTACAGCGGGGGTGGTACAATGAG.

Concerning this clone: The sequenced fragment ends 3 residues before the CDR3 boundary, so the rest is inferred from the germline J gene. This chain links TRBV19 with TRBJ1-5, with D maybe TRBD1 (6 bases). Germline V gene lookup returns CDR1 LNHDA and CDR2 SQIVND (reference sequence). V was clipped by 8 bases and J by 3 bases, with 17 bases between them. CDR3 length: 15 residues. CDR3 DNA, as far as it was read: TGTGCCAGTCCGGGACACCGAACGCCCAATCAGCCC. Protein product: CASPGHRTPNQP. Given in full, the CDR3 is CASPGHRTPNQPQHF.

This clone counts as medium-sized by frequency. The read finishes 3 residues shy of the CDR3 end, and the germline J gene is used to complete it. V gene TRBV18 combines with J gene TRBJ2-2, with a possible D match to TRBD2 (6 bases). This CDR3 comprises 17 residues. The V end lost 6 bases, the J end lost 5 bases, and 22 bases lay between the germline ends. Germline CDR1 is KGHSH and CDR2 is LQKENI. Incomplete CDR3 DNA: TGTGCCAGCTCCCCATACCAGGCGACTAGAGGAACCGGGGAG. Translating gives CASSPYQATRGTGE. The whole CDR3 protein reads CASSPYQATRGTGELFF.

This clone is called large (0.1 to 1%) based on its frequency. Sequencing ends 3 residues short of the CDR3 end; the germline J gene provides the rest. This chain uses TRBV5-4 with TRBJ2-7; D may be TRBD2 (6 bases). V dropped 0 bases and J dropped 5 bases, with 12 bases sitting between them. Germline V CDR1 and CDR2: SGHNT, YYREEE (reference sequence). The CDR3 runs to 14 residues. The chain's CDR3 is CASSLEGDSDEQYF. The covered CDR3 bases are TGTGCCAGCAGCTTGGAAGGGGACTCGGACGAG. The whole variable domain, remainder taken from reference TRBV5-4 and TRBJ2-7, is ETGVTQSPTHLIKTRGQQVTLRCSSQSGHNTVSWYQQALGQGPQFIFQYYREEENGRGNFPPRFSGLQFPNYSSELNVNALELDDSALYLCASSLEGDSDEQYFGPGTRLTVT.

Notes on this clone: The DNA ends 3 residues before the CDR3 does, and the rest of the CDR3 is filled in from the germline J gene. This rearrangement joins TRBV6-2 or TRBV6-3 to TRBJ1-5; the match to TRBD1 covers 9 bases. CDR3 size: 13 residues. After removal of 4 bases from V and 9 bases from J, the junction contained 4 bases not matched to a gene. The V gene's germline CDR1 is MNHEY and CDR2 SVGEGT. CDR3: CASSSGQGRPQHF. Partial CDR3 DNA: TGTGCCAGCAGTTCGGGACAGGGAAGGCCC.

A note on this clone: The CDR3 extends 3 residues past the end of the read, so its final part is completed from the germline J gene. The rearrangement links TRBV5-4 to TRBJ2-1, with 12 bases identical to TRBD2. This CDR3 is 16 amino acids long. V lost 1 base to trimming and J lost 8 bases; unmatched junction nucleotides: 7. Germline-derived CDR1 and CDR2 are SGHNT and YYREEE (reference sequence). CDR3 in amino acids: CASSLPSGGAMDEQFF. The sequenced CDR3 bases are TGTGCCAGCAGCTTGCCTAGCGGGGGGGCGATGGATGAG.